One sample yielded the 9 T cell receptor beta chains listed below, sequenced in a study of Ad26.COV2.S vaccination and SARS-CoV-2 variants. The treatment is: roughly 20 received Ad26.COV2.S at low or high dose, single or two shots; roughly five received placebo; per-sample allocation not given. Specimens were obtained on day 63 following the first vaccine or placebo injection. Repertoires were generated with immunoSEQ multiplex PCR, while TCRdb's copy carries only in-frame clones and drops some. The sample comprises around 500,000 clones, around 89% of which are singletons, and over 1.5% rests with the top ten. The source was peripheral blood, collected in a trial of Ad26.COV2.S vaccine versus placebo. All receptors derive from a person aged 18 to 65 who received the Ad26.COV2.S COVID-19 vaccine or a placebo.

This chain uses TRBV6-5 with TRBJ1-4, with 8 nucleotides matching TRBD1. Germline V CDR1 and CDR2: MNHEY, SVGAGI. CDR3 length equals 14 residues. J lost 8 bases, V lost 6 bases, and 8 bases had no gene match. This CDR3 is CASSPGGSVEKLFF. CDR3 coding DNA: TGTGCCAGCAGCCCAGGGGGCAGTGTGGAAAAACTGTTTTTT.

The CDR3 nucleotides are TGTGCCAGCAGTCCCACAGGGGCCTCTGGAAACACCATATATTTT. Residues: CASSPTGASGNTIYF. The chain combines TRBV7-9 with TRBJ1-3; 7 bases align to TRBD1. The junction had 5 bases not matched to a gene; V was cut back by 6 bases and J by 0 bases. Looked up from germline, CDR1 is SEHNR and CDR2 is FQNEAQ (reference sequence). The CDR3 has 15 residues.

Turning to this clone: The same CDR3 can be traced to other DNA sequences in this sample. The J gene is TRBJ2-5, the V gene TRBV7-9; 14 bases map to TRBD2. CDR3 size: 16 residues. Germline V gene sequence: CDR1 SEHNR, CDR2 FQNEAQ (reference sequence). V lost 4 bases, J lost 2 bases, and 3 bases stayed unmatched. In nucleotides, the CDR3 is TGTGCCAGCAGCTCCGGACTAGCGGGGGGACAAGAGACCCAGTACTTC. Encoded protein: CASSSGLAGGQETQYF.

The chain has TRBV28 and TRBJ2-2; D unclear. Germline values: CDR1 MDHEN, CDR2 SYDVKM. This CDR3 contains 12 residues. V was clipped by 6 bases and J by 3 bases, with 5 bases between them. The CDR3 spells CASRVDTGELFF. CDR3 nucleotides: TGTGCCAGCAGGGTGGACACCGGGGAGCTGTTTTTT.

The V call is TRBV30, the J call TRBJ1-5; the D gene is possibly TRBD1 (5 bases). This CDR3 is 13 amino acids long. V was shortened by 2 bases and J by 6 bases, with 11 bases between the two germline ends. The germline gives CDR1 GTSNPN, CDR2 SVGIG (reference sequence). The CDR3: CAWSSGSSQPQHF. CDR3 nucleotides: TGTGCCTGGAGTTCAGGGAGTAGTCAGCCCCAGCATTTT.

The chain joins TRBV6-5 to TRBJ1-2; D gene ambiguous. The CDR3 spans 12 residues. V was shortened by 2 bases and J by 7 bases, with 8 bases between the two germline ends. The germline V gene has CDR1 MNHEY and CDR2 SVGAGI. The CDR3 spells CASSYKGSGYTF. The DNA for the CDR3 is TGTGCCAGCAGTTACAAAGGGTCTGGCTACACCTTC.

The V call is TRBV19, the J call TRBJ1-2; 7 bases line up with TRBD1. CDR1 LNHDA and CDR2 SQIVND come from the germline V gene (reference sequence). The CDR3 has 13 residues. J was trimmed by 3 bases and V by 5 bases; bases with no gene match: 3. CDR3 nucleotides: TGTGCCAGTAGTGCGGGACAGCACTATGGCTACACCTTC. Its translation is CASSAGQHYGYTF.

The genes are TRBV28 and TRBJ2-6; D might be TRBD2 (6 bases). The CDR3 spans 18 residues. V was clipped by 5 bases and J by 0 bases, with 17 bases between them. The germline V gene encodes CDR1 MDHEN and CDR2 SYDVKM. The CDR3 sequence is CASSPGTYLGSGANVLTF. The CDR3 DNA follows: TGTGCCAGCAGTCCCGGGACTTATCTTGGCTCTGGGGCCAACGTCCTGACTTTC. The entire variable domain, with the rest obtained from reference TRBV28 and TRBJ2-6, is as follows: DVKVTQSSRYLVKRTGEKVFLECVQDMDHENMFWYRQDPGLGLRLIYFSYDVKMKEKGDIPEGYSVSREKKERFSLILESASTNQTSMYLCASSPGTYLGSGANVLTFGAGSRLTVL.

The chain uses TRBV25-1 and TRBJ1-2; a possible D gene is TRBD1 (5 bases). The CDR3 has 15 residues. Per the germline V gene, CDR1 is MGHDK and CDR2 is SYGVNS. V was trimmed by 4 bases and J by 4 bases, leaving 16 bases between them. CDR3 sequence reads: CASSVSGVDIYGYTF. Written as DNA, the CDR3 is TGTGCCAGCAGTGTGTCGGGGGTCGATATCTATGGCTACACCTTC.